This entry describes one TCR beta chain. The antigen is undetermined. The authors reverse transcribed 0.5 to 1 ug RNA with random hexamers. The immunoSEQ assay covered 54 Vbeta and 13 Jbeta segments for CDR3. One entry per CDR3 protein, called by TCRdb with MiXCR from the immunoSEQ multiplex PCR reads. The data hold around 130,000 distinct CDR3 sequences, with approximately 96% observed a single time. The data belong to a study of CD8 T cells in Susac syndrome. General study results and limits: It was acknowledged by the study that relatively few individuals were included in its TCR sequencing and HLA analysis.

Peripheral blood CD8+ and CD4+ T cells were profiled by TCR beta sequencing. TEMRA cells were enriched by FACS, and CD4+ and CD8+ T cells were negatively isolated. CDR1 and CDR2 (germline): MNHNS, SASEGT. The CDR3 is made up of 17 amino acids. V shed 9 bases and J 4 bases; nucleotides not matched to a gene: 14. The V and J genes are TRBV6-1 and TRBJ2-3; 12 bases are shared with TRBD2. Material for sequencing was CD4+ T cells from PBMCs. The sequence came from a human donor with multiple sclerosis. CDR3 sequence: CASNALAGGPISDTQYF. The CDR3 DNA is TGTGCCAGTAACGCTCTAGCGGGAGGGCCAATTTCAGATACGCAGTATTTT.